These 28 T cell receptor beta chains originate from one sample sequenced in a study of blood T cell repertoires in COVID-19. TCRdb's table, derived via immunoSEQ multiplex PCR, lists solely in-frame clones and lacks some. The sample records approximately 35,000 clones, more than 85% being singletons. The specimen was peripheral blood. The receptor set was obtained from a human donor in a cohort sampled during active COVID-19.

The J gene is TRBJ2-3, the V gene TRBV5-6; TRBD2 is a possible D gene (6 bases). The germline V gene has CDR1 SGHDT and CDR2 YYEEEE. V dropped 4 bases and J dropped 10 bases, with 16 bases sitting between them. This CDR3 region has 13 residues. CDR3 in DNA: TGTGCCAGCAGCCAATGGACTAACCTGGCGCAGTATTTT. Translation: CASSQWTNLAQYF.

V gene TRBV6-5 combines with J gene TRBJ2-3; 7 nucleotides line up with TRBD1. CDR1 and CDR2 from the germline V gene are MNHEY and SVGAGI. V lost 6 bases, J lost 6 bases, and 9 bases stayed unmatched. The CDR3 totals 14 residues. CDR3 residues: CASRDRPGFDTQYF. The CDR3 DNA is TGTGCCAGCAGGGACAGGCCAGGGTTTGATACGCAGTATTTT.

The CDR3 region has the DNA TGTGCCAGCAGTTACCCCCTAGCTCCCAATGAGCAGTTCTTC. It yields the protein CASSYPLAPNEQFF. This chain connects TRBV27 to TRBJ2-1; possible D gene TRBD2, 5 bases. V lost 4 bases, J lost 6 bases, and 13 bases lay in between. The CDR3 length is 14 residues. Per the germline V gene, CDR1 is MNHEY and CDR2 is SMNVEV (reference sequence).

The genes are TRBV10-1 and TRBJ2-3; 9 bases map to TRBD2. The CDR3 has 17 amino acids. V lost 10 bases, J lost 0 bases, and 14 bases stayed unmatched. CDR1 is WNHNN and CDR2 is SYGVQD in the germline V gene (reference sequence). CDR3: CATKEGAGGISTDTQYF. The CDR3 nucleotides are TGCGCCACTAAAGAGGGGGCGGGAGGGATCAGCACAGATACGCAGTATTTT.

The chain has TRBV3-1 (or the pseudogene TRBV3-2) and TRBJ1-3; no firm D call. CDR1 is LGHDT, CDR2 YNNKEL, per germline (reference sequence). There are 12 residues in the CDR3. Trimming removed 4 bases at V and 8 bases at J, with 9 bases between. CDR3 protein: CASSLLRDTIYF. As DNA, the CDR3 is TGTGCCAGCAGCCTTCTGCGAGACACCATATATTTT.

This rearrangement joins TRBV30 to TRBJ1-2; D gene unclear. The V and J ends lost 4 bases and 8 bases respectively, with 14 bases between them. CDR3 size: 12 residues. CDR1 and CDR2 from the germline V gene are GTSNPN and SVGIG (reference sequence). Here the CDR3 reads CAWTPGGTGYTF. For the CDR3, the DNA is TGTGCCTGGACCCCGGGAGGAACGGGCTACACCTTC. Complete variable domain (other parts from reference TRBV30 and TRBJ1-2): SQTIHQWPATLVQPVGSPLSLECTVEGTSNPNLYWYRQAAGRGLQLLFYSVGIGQISSEVPQNLSASRPQDRQFILSSKKLLLSDSGFYLCAWTPGGTGYTFGSGTRLTVV.

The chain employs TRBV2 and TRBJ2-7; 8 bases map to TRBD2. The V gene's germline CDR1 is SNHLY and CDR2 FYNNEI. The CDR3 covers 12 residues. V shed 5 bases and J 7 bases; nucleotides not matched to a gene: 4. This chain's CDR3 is CASSSGSREQYF. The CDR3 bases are TGTGCCAGCAGTAGCGGGAGTAGGGAGCAGTACTTC.

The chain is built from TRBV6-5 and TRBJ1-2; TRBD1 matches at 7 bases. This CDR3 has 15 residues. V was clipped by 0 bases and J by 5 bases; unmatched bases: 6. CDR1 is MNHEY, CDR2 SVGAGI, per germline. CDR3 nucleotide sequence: TGTGCCAGCAGTTACTCAGAGACAGGGATATATGGCTACACCTTC. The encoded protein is CASSYSETGIYGYTF.

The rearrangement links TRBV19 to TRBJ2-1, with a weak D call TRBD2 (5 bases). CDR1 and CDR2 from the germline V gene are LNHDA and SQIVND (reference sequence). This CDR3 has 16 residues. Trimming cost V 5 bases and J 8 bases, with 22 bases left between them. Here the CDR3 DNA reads TGTGCCAGTAGTCCTTTCCGGACTTTCGGTTTCGATGAGCAGTTCTTC. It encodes CASSPFRTFGFDEQFF.

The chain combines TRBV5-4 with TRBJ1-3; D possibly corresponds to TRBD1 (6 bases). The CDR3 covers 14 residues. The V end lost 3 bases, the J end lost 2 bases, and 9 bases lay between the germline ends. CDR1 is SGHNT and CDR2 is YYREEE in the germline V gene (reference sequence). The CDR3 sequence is CASSSQGAGNTIYF. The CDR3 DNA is TGTGCCAGCAGCTCACAGGGAGCTGGAAACACCATATATTTT.

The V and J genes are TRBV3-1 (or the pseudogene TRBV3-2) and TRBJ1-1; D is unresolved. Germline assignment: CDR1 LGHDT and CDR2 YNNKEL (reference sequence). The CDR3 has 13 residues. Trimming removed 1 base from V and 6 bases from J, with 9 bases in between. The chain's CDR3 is CASSQVISAEAFF. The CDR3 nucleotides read TGTGCCAGCAGCCAAGTGATCTCAGCTGAAGCTTTCTTT.

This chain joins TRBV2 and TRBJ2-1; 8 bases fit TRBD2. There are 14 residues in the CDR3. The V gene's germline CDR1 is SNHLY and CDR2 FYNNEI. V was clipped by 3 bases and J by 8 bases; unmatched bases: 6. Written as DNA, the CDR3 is TGTGCCAGCAGTGATGGAGGGACTAGGGATGAGCAGTTCTTC. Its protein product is CASSDGGTRDEQFF.

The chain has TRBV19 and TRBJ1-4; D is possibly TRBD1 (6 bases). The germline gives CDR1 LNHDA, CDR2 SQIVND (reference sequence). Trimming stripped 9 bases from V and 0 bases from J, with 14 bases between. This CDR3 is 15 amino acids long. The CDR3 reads CASRRQAATNEKLFF. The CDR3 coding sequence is TGTGCCAGCAGACGACAGGCTGCAACTAATGAAAAACTGTTTTTT.

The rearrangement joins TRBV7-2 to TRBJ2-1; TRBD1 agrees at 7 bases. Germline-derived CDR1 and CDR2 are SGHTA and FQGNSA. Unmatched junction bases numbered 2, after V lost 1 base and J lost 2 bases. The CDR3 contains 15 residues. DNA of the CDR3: TGTGCCAGCAGCTTAGACAGGGGAGCCTACAATGAGCAGTTCTTC. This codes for CASSLDRGAYNEQFF.

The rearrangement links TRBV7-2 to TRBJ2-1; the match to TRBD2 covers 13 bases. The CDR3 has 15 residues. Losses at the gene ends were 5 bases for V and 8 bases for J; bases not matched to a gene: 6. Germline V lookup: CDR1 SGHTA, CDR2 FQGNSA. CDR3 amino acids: CASSLGLAGRDEQFF. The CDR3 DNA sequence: TGTGCCAGCAGCCTGGGACTAGCGGGAAGAGATGAGCAGTTCTTC.

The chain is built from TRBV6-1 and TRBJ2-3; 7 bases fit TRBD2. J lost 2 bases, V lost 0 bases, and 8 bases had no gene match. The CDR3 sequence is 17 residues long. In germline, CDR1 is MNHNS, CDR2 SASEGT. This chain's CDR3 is CASSEAIGSGFTDTQYF. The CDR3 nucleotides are TGTGCCAGCAGTGAAGCTATAGGTAGCGGGTTCACAGATACGCAGTATTTT.

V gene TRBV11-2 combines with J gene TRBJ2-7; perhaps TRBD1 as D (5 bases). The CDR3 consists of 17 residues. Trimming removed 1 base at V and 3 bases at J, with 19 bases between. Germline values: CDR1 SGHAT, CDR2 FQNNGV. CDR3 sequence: CASSLGITGRGGYEQYF. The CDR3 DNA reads TGTGCCAGCAGCTTAGGTATTACCGGAAGGGGCGGCTACGAGCAGTACTTC.

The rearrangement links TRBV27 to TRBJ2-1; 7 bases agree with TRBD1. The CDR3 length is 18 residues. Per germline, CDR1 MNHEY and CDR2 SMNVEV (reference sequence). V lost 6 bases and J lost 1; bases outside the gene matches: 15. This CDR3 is CASSHTDRWRASYNEQFF. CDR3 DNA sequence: TGTGCCAGCAGCCACACGGACAGGTGGCGCGCTTCCTACAATGAGCAGTTCTTC.

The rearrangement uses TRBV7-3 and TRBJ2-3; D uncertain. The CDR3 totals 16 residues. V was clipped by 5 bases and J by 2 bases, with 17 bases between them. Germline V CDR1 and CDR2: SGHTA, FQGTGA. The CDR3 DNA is TGTGCCAGCAGCAAACAGACCCCCGCTTCCACAGATACGCAGTATTTT. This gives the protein CASSKQTPASTDTQYF.

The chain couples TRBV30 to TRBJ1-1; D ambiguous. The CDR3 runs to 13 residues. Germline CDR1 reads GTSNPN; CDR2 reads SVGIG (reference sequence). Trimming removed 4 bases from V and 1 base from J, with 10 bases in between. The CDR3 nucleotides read TGTGCCTGGACTTACGGAGGGAACACTGAAGCTTTCTTT. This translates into CAWTYGGNTEAFF. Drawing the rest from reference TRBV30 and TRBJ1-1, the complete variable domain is SQTIHQWPATLVQPVGSPLSLECTVEGTSNPNLYWYRQAAGRGLQLLFYSVGIGQISSEVPQNLSASRPQDRQFILSSKKLLLSDSGFYLCAWTYGGNTEAFFGQGTRLTVV.

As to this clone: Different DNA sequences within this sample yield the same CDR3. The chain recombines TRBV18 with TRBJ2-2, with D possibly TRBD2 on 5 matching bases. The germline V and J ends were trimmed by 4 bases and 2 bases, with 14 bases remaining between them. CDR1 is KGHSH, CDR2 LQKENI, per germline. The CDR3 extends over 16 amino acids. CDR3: CASSLSGGSNTGELFF. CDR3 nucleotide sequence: TGTGCCAGCTCACTTTCCGGAGGCTCCAACACCGGGGAGCTGTTTTTT.

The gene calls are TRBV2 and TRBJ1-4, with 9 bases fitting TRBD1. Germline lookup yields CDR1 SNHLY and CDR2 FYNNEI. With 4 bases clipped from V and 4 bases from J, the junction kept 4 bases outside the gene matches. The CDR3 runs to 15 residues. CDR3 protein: CASSGRDRDNEKLFF. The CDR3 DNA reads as TGTGCCAGCAGTGGTAGGGACAGGGATAATGAAAAACTGTTTTTT. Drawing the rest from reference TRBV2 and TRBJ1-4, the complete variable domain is EPEVTQTPSHQVTQMGQEVILRCVPISNHLYFYWYRQILGQKVEFLVSFYNNEISEKSEIFDDQFSVERPDGSNFTLKIRSTKLEDSAMYFCASSGRDRDNEKLFFGSGTQLSVL.

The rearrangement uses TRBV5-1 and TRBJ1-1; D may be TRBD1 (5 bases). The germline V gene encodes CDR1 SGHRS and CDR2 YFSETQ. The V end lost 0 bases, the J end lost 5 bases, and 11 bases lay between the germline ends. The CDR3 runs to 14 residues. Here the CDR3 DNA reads TGCGCCAGCAGCTTGGCGTCGGGGGGAACTGAAGCTTTCTTT. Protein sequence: CASSLASGGTEAFF. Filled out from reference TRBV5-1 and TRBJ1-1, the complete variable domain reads KAGVTQTPRYLIKTRGQQVTLSCSPISGHRSVSWYQQTPGQGLQFLFEYFSETQRNKGNFPGRFSGRQFSNSRSEMNVSTLELGDSALYLCASSLASGGTEAFFGQGTRLTVV.

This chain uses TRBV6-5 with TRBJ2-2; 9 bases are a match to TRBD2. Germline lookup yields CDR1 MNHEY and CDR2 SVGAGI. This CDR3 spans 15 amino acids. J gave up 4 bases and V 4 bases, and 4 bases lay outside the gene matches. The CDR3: CASSLAGDLTGELFF. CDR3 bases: TGTGCCAGCAGTTTAGCGGGGGACCTCACCGGGGAGCTGTTTTTT.

The CDR3 DNA reads as TGTGCCAGCAGCCAAAAACTAGCGGGAGGGTTAAATGAGCAGTTCTTC. It translates to CASSQKLAGGLNEQFF. This chain connects TRBV3-1 (or the pseudogene TRBV3-2) to TRBJ2-1; 13 bases are a match to TRBD2. Germline loops: CDR1 LGHDT, CDR2 YNNKEL (reference sequence). V dropped 2 bases and J dropped 7; count of bases not matched to a gene: 5. The CDR3 spans 16 residues.

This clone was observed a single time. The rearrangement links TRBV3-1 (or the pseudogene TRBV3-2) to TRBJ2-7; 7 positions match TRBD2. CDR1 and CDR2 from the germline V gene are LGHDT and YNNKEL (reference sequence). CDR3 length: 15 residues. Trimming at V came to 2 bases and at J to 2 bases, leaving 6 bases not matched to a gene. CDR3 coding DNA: TGTGCCAGCAGCCAACTGTCTAGCGGTCCCTACGAGCAGTACTTC. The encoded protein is CASSQLSSGPYEQYF.

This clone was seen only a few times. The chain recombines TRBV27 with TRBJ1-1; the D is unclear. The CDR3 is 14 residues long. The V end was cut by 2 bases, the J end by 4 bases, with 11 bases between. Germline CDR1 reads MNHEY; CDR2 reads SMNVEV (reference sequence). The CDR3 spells CASSLDGVGTEAFF. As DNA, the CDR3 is TGTGCCAGCAGTTTAGACGGGGTGGGCACTGAAGCTTTCTTT.

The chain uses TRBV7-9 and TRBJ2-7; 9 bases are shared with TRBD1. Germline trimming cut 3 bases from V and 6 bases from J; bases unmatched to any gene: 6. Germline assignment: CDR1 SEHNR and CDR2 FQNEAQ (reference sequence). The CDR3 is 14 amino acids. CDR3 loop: CASSFTGTGIEQYF. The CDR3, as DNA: TGTGCCAGCAGCTTCACCGGGACAGGGATCGAGCAGTACTTC.